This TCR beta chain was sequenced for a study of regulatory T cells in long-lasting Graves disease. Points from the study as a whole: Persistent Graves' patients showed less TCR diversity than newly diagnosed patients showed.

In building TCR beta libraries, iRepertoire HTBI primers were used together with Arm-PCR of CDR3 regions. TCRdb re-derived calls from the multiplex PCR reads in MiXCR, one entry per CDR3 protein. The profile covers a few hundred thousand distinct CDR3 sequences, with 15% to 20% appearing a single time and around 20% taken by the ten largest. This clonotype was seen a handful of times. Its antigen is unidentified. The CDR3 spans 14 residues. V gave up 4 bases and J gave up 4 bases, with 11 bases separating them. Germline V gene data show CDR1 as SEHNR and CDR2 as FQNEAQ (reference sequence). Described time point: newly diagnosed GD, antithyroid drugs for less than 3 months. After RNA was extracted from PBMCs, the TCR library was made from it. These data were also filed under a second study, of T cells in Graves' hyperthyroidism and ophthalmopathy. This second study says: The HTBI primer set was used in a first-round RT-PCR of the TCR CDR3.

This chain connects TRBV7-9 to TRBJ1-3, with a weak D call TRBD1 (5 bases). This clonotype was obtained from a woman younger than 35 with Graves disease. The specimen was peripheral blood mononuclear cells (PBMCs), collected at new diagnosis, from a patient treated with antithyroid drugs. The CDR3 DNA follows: TGTGCCAGCAGCTCAGTCAGGGCGGGAAACACCATATATTTT. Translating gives CASSSVRAGNTIYF.